What follows are 9 T cell receptor beta chains derived from one specimen sequenced in a study of T-cell reconstitution after alpha-beta-depleted transplantation in children. During its preparation, the TCRbeta library received unique molecular identifiers. One entry per CDR3 protein results from TCRdb running MiXCR on the PCR reads. The sample includes 150,000 to 200,000 distinct CDR3 sequences, roughly 6.5% of them seen just once. Sequencing was performed on PBMCs, taken before TCRalphabeta/CD19-depleted stem cell transplant. The source is a girl under three years old with combined immunodeficiency, due to receive a stem cell transplant.

Ten or more counts support this clonotype. The chain uses TRBV10-3 and TRBJ1-3, with D hard to call. Germline assignment: CDR1 ENHRY and CDR2 SYGVKD. This CDR3 region has 13 residues. V was trimmed by 4 bases and J by 0 bases, leaving 4 bases between them. The CDR3, as DNA: TGTGCCATCAGTGGGGGCTCTGGAAACACCATATATTTT. Its protein product is CAISGGSGNTIYF.

This clonotype was detected ten times or more. The chain joins TRBV20-1 to TRBJ2-7; D remains ambiguous. V gave up 3 bases and J gave up 3 bases, with 6 bases separating them. The germline gives CDR1 DFQATT, CDR2 SNEGSKA (reference sequence). This CDR3 is built from 11 residues. CDR3 DNA sequence: TGCAGTGCTAGTCCAAACTACGAGCAGTACTTC. Translation gives CSASPNYEQYF.

Many counts were recorded for this clonotype. The chain recombines TRBV27 with TRBJ1-5; D remains ambiguous. The V gene lost 5 bases and the J gene lost 1 base, with 24 bases spanning the gap. Germline lookup yields CDR1 MNHEY and CDR2 SMNVEV (reference sequence). CDR3 length: 19 amino acids. The CDR3 reads CASSPIGLEAISSNQPQHF. CDR3 bases: TGTGCCAGCAGTCCGATAGGGTTAGAAGCGATCTCGAGCAATCAGCCCCAGCATTTT.

This clonotype was counted ten times or more. This chain uses TRBV9 with TRBJ2-7, with TRBD1 as a possible D gene (6 bases). V was clipped by 5 bases and J by 2 bases, with 14 bases between them. This CDR3 is 14 amino acids long. Germline CDR1 reads SGDLS; CDR2 reads YYNGEE. In nucleotides, the CDR3 is TGTGCCAGCAGTCCTGAGGGGGTAACCTACGAGCAGTACTTC. The encoded protein is CASSPEGVTYEQYF.

In this sample, this clonotype turned up a few times. This chain connects TRBV7-2 to TRBJ2-4; D assignment may be TRBD1 or TRBD2 (5 bases each). Deletions cut 4 bases from V and 0 bases from J, with 16 bases between. The germline gives CDR1 SGHTA, CDR2 FQGNSA. The CDR3 length is 17 residues. The CDR3 loop is CASSSPGSWVAKNIQYF. The CDR3 nucleotides read TGTGCCAGCAGCTCCCCAGGGAGCTGGGTAGCCAAAAACATTCAGTACTTC.

This clonotype was detected ten times or more. In DNA, the CDR3 is TGTGCCATCAGTGAGTCCTCGACTTCGGGGATTGAAAGGCAGTTCTTC. Protein: CAISESSTSGIERQFF. V gene TRBV10-3 combines with J gene TRBJ2-1; perhaps TRBD2 as D (5 bases). Germline CDR1 is ENHRY and CDR2 is SYGVKD. V was cut by 0 bases and J by 12 bases, with 21 bases left in between. This CDR3 has 16 residues.

This clonotype was detected many times. V usage is TRBV28 and J usage is TRBJ2-5; 9 nucleotides align to TRBD1. This CDR3 is built from 16 residues. The germline V gene encodes CDR1 MDHEN and CDR2 SYDVKM. V lost 5 bases and J lost 3; bases outside the gene matches: 10. The CDR3 DNA reads as TGTGCCAGCAGTGGGGACAGGGAGGTATTGGAAGAGACCCAGTACTTC. It is translated as CASSGDREVLEETQYF.

This clonotype has at least ten counts. This chain connects TRBV7-9 to TRBJ2-1, with D perhaps TRBD2 (5 bases). Trimming shortened V by 5 bases and J by 12 bases, and 26 bases separated the two germline ends. The CDR3 is made up of 16 amino acids. Germline CDR1 is SEHNR and CDR2 is FQNEAQ (reference sequence). The DNA for the CDR3 is TGTGCCAGCAGCGCCCGGGCGGTGGACTCCTCCCTTGGGCAGTTCTTC. Its translation: CASSARAVDSSLGQFF.

V and J are TRBV4-1 and TRBJ2-7; 9 nucleotides match TRBD1. The CDR3 is 16 residues long. Per germline, CDR1 MGHRA and CDR2 YSYEKL. After removal of 1 base from V and 2 bases from J, the junction contained 6 bases not matched to a gene. DNA of the CDR3: TGCGCCAGCAGCCAAGGGCCGGGACAGGGAGCCTACGAGCAGTACTTC. The encoded protein is CASSQGPGQGAYEQYF.